This entry lists 29 T cell receptor beta chains sequenced from one sample in a study of blood T cell repertoires in COVID-19. TCRdb's copy holds only in-frame clones and misses some; the assay was immunoSEQ multiplex PCR. Seen here are about 170,000 clones, approximately 91% observed once, and the top ten hold roughly 4.5%. The sample taken for sequencing was peripheral blood. Receptors originate from a young man with COVID-19, enrolled during active disease.

This clone was counted between two and nine times. The rearrangement links TRBV10-2 to TRBJ1-5, with D possibly matching TRBD1 (6 bases). CDR1 WSHSY and CDR2 SAAADI come from the germline V gene. The CDR3 contains 15 residues. V was shortened by 3 bases and J by 0 bases, with 9 bases between the two germline ends. CDR3 sequence (DNA): TGCGCCAGCAGTGAATCAGGGGATAGCAATCAGCCCCAGCATTTT. Its protein is CASSESGDSNQPQHF.

CDR3 nucleotide sequence: TGTGCCAGCAGCCCCCGTGCGGGAGCCTCCTACGAGCAGTACTTC. This codes for CASSPRAGASYEQYF. The chain uses TRBV13 and TRBJ2-7, with 7 bases fitting TRBD2. Germline V gene sequence: CDR1 PRHDT, CDR2 FYEKMQ (reference sequence). V dropped 5 bases and J dropped 0; count of bases not matched to a gene: 7. The CDR3 length is 15 residues.

This clone came up once. The chain couples TRBV28 to TRBJ1-2; a weak D match, TRBD1 (5 bases). CDR3 length: 14 amino acids. Trimming cost V 3 bases and J 5 bases, with 13 bases left between them. The germline gives CDR1 MDHEN, CDR2 SYDVKM. CDR3 region: CASSLQSRGYGYTF. The CDR3 nucleotides are TGTGCCAGCAGTTTGCAGTCACGGGGGTATGGCTACACCTTC.

A note on this clone: Distinct nucleotide sequences in the sample also encode this CDR3. The gene calls are TRBV5-5 and TRBJ2-1; TRBD1 agrees at 9 bases. Germline lookup yields CDR1 SGHKS and CDR2 YYEKEE (reference sequence). V shed 3 bases, J shed 5 bases, and the junction held 6 bases outside the gene matches. The CDR3 has 15 amino acids. The CDR3 here is CASSWRGQGNNEQFF. In DNA form, the CDR3 reads TGTGCCAGCAGCTGGCGGGGACAGGGCAACAATGAGCAGTTCTTC. The entire variable domain, with the rest obtained from reference TRBV5-5 and TRBJ2-1, is as follows: DAGVTQSPTHLIKTRGQQVTLRCSPISGHKSVSWYQQVLGQGPQFIFQYYEKEERGRGNFPDRFSARQFPNYSSELNVNALLLGDSALYLCASSWRGQGNNEQFFGPGTRLTVL.

The chain carries TRBV4-1 and TRBJ2-7, with 8 bases identical to TRBD1. V dropped 0 bases and J dropped 2; count of bases not matched to a gene: 3. This CDR3 comprises 15 residues. CDR1 MGHRA and CDR2 YSYEKL come from the germline V gene. The CDR3 loop is CASSQEHRGAYEQYF. In DNA, the CDR3 is TGCGCCAGCAGCCAAGAACACAGGGGGGCCTACGAGCAGTACTTC.

The rearrangement links TRBV7-2 to TRBJ2-1; 8 positions agree with TRBD2. CDR1 and CDR2 (germline): SGHTA, FQGNSA. V dropped 2 bases and J dropped 8; count of bases not matched to a gene: 8. This CDR3 spans 15 amino acids. CDR3 sequence: CASSLRGAGRDEQFF. CDR3 sequence (DNA): TGTGCCAGCAGCTTACGTGGGGCCGGGAGGGATGAGCAGTTCTTC.

J is TRBJ2-7 and V is TRBV10-3; 7 bases are a match to TRBD2. The germline V gene encodes CDR1 ENHRY and CDR2 SYGVKD. CDR3 length equals 15 residues. Trimming at V came to 3 bases and at J to 3 bases, leaving 8 bases not matched to a gene. CDR3 bases: TGTGCCATCAGTGAAGGGGCGGGAGCTTTCTACGAGCAGTACTTC. This sequence encodes CAISEGAGAFYEQYF.

The V gene is TRBV5-4, the J gene TRBJ1-2, with a tentative D call TRBD1 (6 bases). The length of the CDR3 is 16 residues. Germline V gene sequence: CDR1 SGHNT, CDR2 YYREEE (reference sequence). With 4 bases removed from V and 11 bases from J, the gap between germline ends came to 27 bases. The CDR3 protein is CASSHEPRTAVLSYTF. The DNA for the CDR3 is TGTGCCAGCAGCCACGAACCTCGGACAGCTGTTCTATCATACACCTTC.

A note on this clone: Germline is not matched at one junction end, which may reflect a read error. The rearrangement links TRBV29-1 to TRBJ2-7, with 7 bases identical to TRBD2. This CDR3 region has 14 residues. Per the germline V gene, CDR1 is SQVTM and CDR2 is ANQGSEA. The chain's CDR3 is CSAEGGASGYEQYF. The CDR3 coding sequence is TGCAGCGCTGAAGGAGGGGCTAGCGGATACGAGCAGTACTTC.

The chain combines TRBV28 with TRBJ1-2; TRBD1 might be the D (6 bases). The CDR3 has 16 amino acids. The germline V gene encodes CDR1 MDHEN and CDR2 SYDVKM. Between the trimmed V and J ends, which lost 8 bases and 2 bases, there was a span of 21 bases. The CDR3 reads CASHSLRRGGNYGYTF. The CDR3 DNA follows: TGTGCCAGCCACAGTTTACGTAGGGGGGGAAACTATGGCTACACCTTC.

The V gene is TRBV18, the J gene TRBJ2-7; 7 bases map to TRBD1. The CDR3 loop spans 15 amino acids. The V gene end was trimmed by 4 bases and the J gene end by 2 bases; junction bases not matched to a gene: 8. The germline V gene encodes CDR1 KGHSH and CDR2 LQKENI. CDR3 sequence reads: CASSLRDRVTYEQYF. CDR3 DNA sequence: TGTGCCAGCTCACTTCGCGACAGGGTGACCTACGAGCAGTACTTC.

This chain uses TRBV4-3 with TRBJ2-1; D possibly corresponds to TRBD1 (5 bases). There are 15 residues in the CDR3. The germline gives CDR1 LGHNA, CDR2 YSLEER. Trimming stripped 1 base from V and 8 bases from J, with 15 bases between. The CDR3 region has the DNA TGCGCCAGCAGCCAAGCCCCCCCAGGGCGTTATGAGCAGTTCTTC. This sequence encodes CASSQAPPGRYEQFF.

V and J are TRBV18 and TRBJ1-2; 7 bases align to TRBD1. Germline trimming cut 4 bases from V and 3 bases from J; bases unmatched to any gene: 11. CDR3 length: 16 residues. Germline CDR1 and CDR2: KGHSH and LQKENI. The CDR3 spells CASSQIRQGRYYGYTF. CDR3 in DNA: TGTGCCAGCTCACAAATACGACAGGGACGGTACTATGGCTACACCTTC.

J is TRBJ2-1 and V is TRBV5-6; TRBD2 matches 14 bases. Germline assignment: CDR1 SGHDT and CDR2 YYEEEE. Germline trimming cut 2 bases from V and 10 bases from J; bases unmatched to any gene: 5. The CDR3 extends over 15 amino acids. CDR3 in amino acids: CASSLGLAGGQEQFF. The CDR3 DNA reads TGTGCCAGCAGCTTAGGACTAGCGGGGGGTCAGGAGCAGTTCTTC.

This chain links TRBV4-2 with TRBJ1-5, with a weak D call TRBD1 (5 bases). The CDR3 runs 15 residues. The germline V gene encodes CDR1 LGHNA and CDR2 YNFKEQ. V lost 1 base and J 1 base, leaving 8 bases between the germline ends. CDR3 amino acids: CASSQGAGSNQPQHF. Here the CDR3 DNA reads TGTGCCAGCAGCCAAGGGGCAGGGAGCAATCAGCCCCAGCATTTT.

In DNA form, the CDR3 reads TGTGCCAGCAGCTTCTATTCCACTGGCGGGGAGCTGTTTTTT. Protein product: CASSFYSTGGELFF. The chain joins TRBV13 to TRBJ2-2; D uncertain. Between the trimmed V and J ends, which lost 3 bases and 7 bases, there was a span of 12 bases. Germline V gene data show CDR1 as PRHDT and CDR2 as FYEKMQ (reference sequence). This CDR3 has 14 residues. Complete variable domain (other parts from reference TRBV13 and TRBJ2-2): AAGVIQSPRHLIKEKRETATLKCYPIPRHDTVYWYQQGPGQDPQFLISFYEKMQSDKGSIPDRFSAQQFSDYHSELNMSSLELGDSALYFCASSFYSTGGELFFGEGSRLTVL.

This sequence joins TRBV18 and TRBJ1-5, with TRBD1 identical over 8 bases. The CDR3 length is 17 residues. Germline-derived CDR1 and CDR2 are KGHSH and LQKENI. V dropped 1 base and J dropped 6; count of bases not matched to a gene: 11. In DNA, the CDR3 is TGTGCCAGCTCACCACTCCAACTGGACAGGGTGTTTCAGCCCCAGCATTTT. Translating gives CASSPLQLDRVFQPQHF.

The V and J genes are TRBV5-1 and TRBJ2-2; D remains ambiguous. Germline V CDR1 and CDR2: SGHRS, YFSETQ. V dropped 4 bases and J dropped 3 bases, with 10 bases sitting between them. CDR3 length: 14 amino acids. CDR3 in amino acids: CASSSNRYTGELFF. The DNA of the CDR3 is TGCGCCAGCAGCAGCAATCGGTACACCGGGGAGCTGTTTTTT.

The genes are TRBV19 and TRBJ1-5, with D possibly matching TRBD1 (6 bases). The ends were cut back, 6 bases at V and 4 bases at J, with 13 bases in the middle. The germline CDR1 and CDR2 sequences are LNHDA and SQIVND (reference sequence). The CDR3 runs 14 residues. CDR3 protein: CASRRGGANQPQHF. CDR3 coding DNA: TGTGCCAGTAGAAGGGGGGGGGCGAATCAGCCCCAGCATTTT.

The V and J genes are TRBV24-1 and TRBJ1-2; tentative D call: TRBD1 (6 bases). The CDR3 runs to 15 residues. V dropped 4 bases and J dropped 8 bases, with 19 bases sitting between them. From germline, CDR1 is KGHDR and CDR2 SFDVKD. The CDR3 loop reads CATSDRYRATGGYTF. The CDR3 bases are TGTGCCACCAGTGACCGGTACAGGGCTACCGGGGGCTACACCTTC.

This chain connects TRBV5-6 to TRBJ2-2, with unresolved D. The germline V and J ends were trimmed by 2 bases and 6 bases, with 5 bases remaining between them. The V gene's germline CDR1 is SGHDT and CDR2 YYEEEE. The CDR3 spans 12 residues. Written as DNA, the CDR3 is TGTGCCAGCAGCTTAAGCGCCGGGGAGCTGTTTTTT. It is translated as CASSLSAGELFF.

This chain connects TRBV28 to TRBJ1-3, with 8 bases matching TRBD1. Germline V CDR1 and CDR2: MDHEN, SYDVKM. After removal of 5 bases from V and 0 bases from J, the junction contained 3 bases not matched to a gene. CDR3 length equals 15 residues. The CDR3 reads CASSPDRGSGNTIYF. CDR3 DNA: TGTGCCAGCAGTCCTGACAGGGGCTCTGGAAACACCATATATTTT.

V usage is TRBV28 and J usage is TRBJ2-7; D call uncertain. CDR3 length equals 13 residues. Per the germline V gene, CDR1 is MDHEN and CDR2 is SYDVKM. V was clipped by 2 bases and J by 3 bases, with 8 bases between them. CDR3 sequence (DNA): TGTGCCAGCAGTTTAACAGTGAGCTACGAGCAGTACTTC. The encoded protein is CASSLTVSYEQYF. Full variable domain (rest looked up from reference TRBV28 and TRBJ2-7): DVKVTQSSRYLVKRTGEKVFLECVQDMDHENMFWYRQDPGLGLRLIYFSYDVKMKEKGDIPEGYSVSREKKERFSLILESASTNQTSMYLCASSLTVSYEQYFGPGTRLTVT.

J is TRBJ2-2 and V is TRBV7-2; D gene unclear. Germline loops: CDR1 SGHTA, CDR2 FQGNSA. The CDR3 consists of 13 residues. V gave up 2 bases and J gave up 6 bases, with 7 bases separating them. CDR3 residues: CASSLIPSGELFF. The DNA for the CDR3 is TGTGCCAGCAGCTTAATTCCATCCGGGGAGCTGTTTTTT.

The chain is built from TRBV5-1 and TRBJ1-1; possible D gene TRBD1, 6 bases. Germline V gives CDR1 SGHRS, CDR2 YFSETQ. The length of the CDR3 is 15 residues. V gave up 4 bases and J gave up 1 base, with 14 bases separating them. Here the CDR3 DNA reads TGCGCCAGCAGCCCCACGGGACATTGGAACACTGAAGCTTTCTTT. Translated, it gives CASSPTGHWNTEAFF.

This clone was detected only a few times. The V call is TRBV28, the J call TRBJ1-2; perhaps TRBD1 as D (6 bases). The CDR3 is 15 amino acids. The V end lost 4 bases, the J end lost 4 bases, and 16 bases lay between the germline ends. Germline lookup yields CDR1 MDHEN and CDR2 SYDVKM. The CDR3 DNA sequence: TGTGCCAGCAGTTCGACCATCGGACAGACCTATGGCTACACCTTC. Residues: CASSSTIGQTYGYTF.

The chain has TRBV2 and TRBJ2-1; 7 positions match TRBD2. The CDR3 has 14 residues. V shed 3 bases and J 8 bases; nucleotides not matched to a gene: 7. Germline CDR1 reads SNHLY; CDR2 reads FYNNEI. CDR3 amino acids: CASSERREFDEQFF. CDR3 coding DNA: TGTGCCAGCAGTGAGCGGCGGGAGTTCGATGAGCAGTTCTTC. The whole variable domain, filled in from reference TRBV2 and TRBJ2-1, reads EPEVTQTPSHQVTQMGQEVILRCVPISNHLYFYWYRQILGQKVEFLVSFYNNEISEKSEIFDDQFSVERPDGSNFTLKIRSTKLEDSAMYFCASSERREFDEQFFGPGTRLTVL.

CDR3 coding DNA: TGCAGCGTTGAAATTTTTTCCAGGGGAAAGAACACTGAAGCTTTCTTT. This codes for CSVEIFSRGKNTEAFF. This chain connects TRBV29-1 to TRBJ1-1; D is possibly TRBD1 (6 bases). Looked up from germline, CDR1 is SQVTM and CDR2 is ANQGSEA. With 2 bases removed from V and 1 base from J, the gap between germline ends came to 17 bases. CDR3 size: 16 residues.

The V and J genes are TRBV6-4 and TRBJ2-1, with TRBD1 matching 7 bases. The V and J ends lost 5 bases and 4 bases, in that order; junction bases with no gene match: 2. The CDR3 is 13 residues long. CDR1 is MRHNA, CDR2 SNTAGT, per germline. CDR3 protein: CASSQDRYNEQFF. CDR3 coding DNA: TGTGCCAGCAGTCAGGACAGGTACAATGAGCAGTTCTTC.